Listed below are T cell receptor beta chains from one sample, sequenced in a study of identical twins. TCRdb re-called the 5' RACE reads through MiXCR, storing one row per CDR3 protein. The repertoire holds hundreds of thousands of distinct CDR3 sequences, with around 8.6% as singletons. These data are also associated with another study on yellow fever vaccine responses in identical twins.

What was sequenced was PBMCs. The receptor set was obtained from a woman between 18 and 29 years old in good health. The conserved cysteine and the conserved F or W are not part of the CDR3 here. A D gene is named only where the DNA matches it firmly.

length | J | D | V | CDR3
15 | TRBJ1-1 | . | TRBV7-9 | ASSLAVQGRENTEAF
11 | TRBJ2-7 | . | TRBV10-3 | AISGRDEREQY
13 | TRBJ1-2 | . | TRBV3-1 | ASSQAEGGEYGYT
15 | TRBJ2-3 | TRBD2 | TRBV12-3/TRBV12-4 | ASSLALIAGDTDTQY
15 | TRBJ2-1 | TRBD1 | TRBV11-2 | ASSGRQGRRYGGEQF
15 | TRBJ2-3 | . | TRBV4-2 | ASSQDRGSWGTDTQY
9 | TRBJ2-2 | . | TRBV10-3 | AIRGTGELF
17 | TRBJ2-3 | TRBD2 | TRBV14 | ASSQGGLAGRRNADTQY
10 | TRBJ1-1 | . | TRBV7-9 | ASSLAITEAF
13 | TRBJ2-1 | TRBD2 | TRBV11-2 | ASNTVSSGANEQF
16 | TRBJ2-1 | . | TRBV24-1 | ATSGHRDGDGLYNEQF
14 | TRBJ2-7 | TRBD1 | TRBV7-6 | ASSLHGDRGLSEQY
14 | TRBJ2-6 | . | TRBV20-1 | SARVVGLIGANVLT
14 | TRBJ2-1 | TRBD1 | TRBV12-3/TRBV12-4 | ASSLGLGQGFSEQF
10 | TRBJ2-1 | . | TRBV6-1 | AIKAGYNEQF
13 | TRBJ2-7 | . | TRBV3-1 | ASSQAGDPSYEQY
15 | TRBJ2-3 | . | TRBV20-1 | SASPLAMGSLSDTQY
15 | TRBJ2-2 | TRBD1 | TRBV9 | ASSDPPGQGNTGELF
9 | TRBJ2-7 | . | TRBV29-1 | SVEMGDEQY
13 | TRBJ2-1 | TRBD2 | TRBV6-2/TRBV6-3 | ASSKPGLADNEQF
10 | TRBJ2-1 | . | TRBV5-1 | ASSLSFNEQF
13 | TRBJ1-5 | . | TRBV3-1 | ASSQDLAGNQPQH
11 | TRBJ1-2 | . | TRBV5-6 | ASSLASENGYT
15 | TRBJ2-3 | TRBD2 | TRBV20-1 | SAIPYGLAGRTDTQY
13 | TRBJ2-3 | TRBD1 | TRBV5-6 | ASSNPGQGAGTQY
12 | TRBJ2-7 | . | TRBV2 | ASSAGRVSYEQY
10 | TRBJ2-7 | . | TRBV2 | ASRKGAYEQY